Listed below are T cell receptor beta chains from one sample, sequenced in a study of T cell changes during pregnancy in multiple sclerosis. Method: immunoSEQ multiplex PCR; TCRdb's copy keeps in-frame clones and lacks some. The sample has 39,000 or so clones; about 93% are singletons. Sample: CD4+ T cells from peripheral blood mononuclear cells, taken after pregnancy. The receptor source for this set is a female donor in good health, enrolled as a control in a pregnancy study. Each CDR3 is given with its conserved first and last residue. The D gene is left open where the match is weak. Size is stated for part of the rows, as once, few or many counts, or as a class when the clone is expanded.

D,J,V,size,CDR3,DNA
.,TRBJ1-5,TRBV5-6,.,CASSLAAGVSGQPQHF,TGTGCCAGCAGCTTGGCCGCGGGGGTTTCTGGACAGCCCCAGCATTTT
TRBD1,TRBJ1-2,TRBV19,.,CASTPRTGGAYGYTF,TGTGCCAGTACCCCTCGGACAGGGGGCGCCTATGGCTACACCTTC
TRBD1,TRBJ1-1,TRBV5-1,.,CASSLVGGNTEAFF,TGCGCCAGCAGCCTCGTAGGGGGCAACACTGAAGCTTTCTTT
.,TRBJ2-7,TRBV30,once,CAWGNTGSHEQYF,TGTGCCTGGGGGAACACAGGGTCCCACGAGCAGTACTTC
TRBD1,TRBJ1-2,TRBV11-2,.,CASSLDRDYGYTF,TGTGCCAGCAGCTTGGACAGGGACTATGGCTACACCTTC
TRBD1,TRBJ1-1,TRBV19,.,CASSIQDRAGEAFF,TGTGCCAGTAGTATACAGGACAGGGCGGGTGAAGCTTTCTTT
TRBD1,TRBJ1-4,TRBV7-9,.,CASRQGEKEKLFF,TGTGCCAGCAGGCAGGGGGAAAAAGAAAAACTGTTTTTT
TRBD2,TRBJ2-3,TRBV5-4,.,CASSLVSGRADTDTQYF,TGTGCCAGCAGCTTGGTCAGCGGGAGGGCGGACACAGATACGCAGTATTTT
.,TRBJ2-4,TRBV6-1,once,CAASGEVAKNIQYF,TGTGCCGCCTCGGGTGAAGTAGCCAAAAACATTCAGTACTTC
.,TRBJ2-5,TRBV5-5,.,CASSLASLEQETQYF,TGTGCCAGCAGCTTGGCATCACTAGAACAAGAGACCCAGTACTTC
TRBD2,TRBJ2-2,TRBV16,.,CASSQVAGSPTGELFF,TGTGCCAGCAGCCAAGTAGCGGGATCTCCCACCGGGGAGCTGTTTTTT
TRBD1,TRBJ1-2,TRBV30,.,CAWIRGTGTIRVDLGYTF,TGTGCCTGGATTAGGGGGACAGGGACTATCAGAGTGGATCTTGGCTACACCTTC
TRBD1,TRBJ1-2,TRBV18,.,CASSPSRGLGYTF,TGTGCCAGCTCACCTTCCAGGGGGCTAGGCTACACCTTC
.,TRBJ1-1,TRBV10-3,.,CAISSGIGTEAFF,TGTGCCATCAGTTCGGGGATCGGCACTGAAGCTTTCTTT
.,TRBJ1-1,TRBV9,.,CASSVAMNTEAFF,TGTGCCAGCAGCGTAGCAATGAACACTGAAGCTTTCTTT
TRBD1,TRBJ1-2,TRBV30,.,CAWSGPRTGGEYGYTF,TGTGCCTGGAGTGGACCCAGGACAGGGGGGGAATATGGCTACACCTTC
TRBD2,TRBJ2-3,TRBV2,.,CASSPRTSGGGDTQYF,TGTGCCAGCAGTCCCCGGACTAGCGGGGGAGGGGATACGCAGTATTTT
TRBD2,TRBJ2-1,TRBV27,.,CASSLFRASGINEQFF,TGTGCCAGCAGTTTATTTAGGGCTAGCGGGATAAATGAGCAGTTCTTC
TRBD1,TRBJ1-2,TRBV9,.,CASSPTGGAGYTF,TGTGCCAGCAGCCCAACAGGGGGCGCGGGCTACACCTTC
.,TRBJ2-3,TRBV5-1,.,CASSLGGGQVDTQYF,TGCGCCAGCAGCTTGGGGGGGGGCCAGGTAGATACGCAGTATTTT
.,TRBJ2-7,TRBV7-8,.,CASSFRGSYEQYF,TGTGCCAGCAGCTTTAGGGGATCCTACGAGCAGTACTTC
TRBD1,TRBJ2-7,TRBV15,.,CATQRRTGGYEQYF,TGTGCCACCCAAAGGAGGACAGGGGGTTACGAGCAGTACTTC
.,TRBJ2-7,TRBV5-4,.,CASSPADFYEQYF,TGTGCCAGCAGTCCGGCGGACTTCTACGAGCAGTACTTC
TRBD2,TRBJ2-5,TRBV14,once,CASSHSAGGQETQYF,TGTGCCAGCAGCCACTCCGCGGGGGGACAAGAGACCCAGTACTTC
.,TRBJ1-2,TRBV6-5,.,CASSYGQWDGYTF,TGTGCCAGCAGTTATGGACAGTGGGATGGCTACACCTTC
TRBD2,TRBJ2-7,TRBV9,.,CASSAGLAAYEQYF,TGTGCCAGCAGCGCGGGACTAGCGGCCTACGAGCAGTACTTC
TRBD1,TRBJ1-4,TRBV5-4,.,CASSLEGQRFSDEKLFF,TGTGCCAGCAGCTTGGAGGGACAGCGTTTTTCGGATGAAAAACTGTTTTTT
.,TRBJ2-3,TRBV19,.,CASSISGSTDTQYF,TGTGCCAGTAGTATAAGCGGTAGCACAGATACGCAGTATTTT
.,TRBJ2-7,TRBV7-2,.,CASSLAHGQALYEQYF,TGTGCCAGCAGCTTAGCTCACGGACAAGCTCTCTACGAGCAGTACTTC
TRBD2,TRBJ2-2,TRBV29-1,few,CSVRTSGNIRGGELFF,TGCAGCGTTAGGACTAGCGGGAACATCAGGGGCGGGGAGCTGTTTTTT
TRBD1,TRBJ2-7,TRBV11-2,.,CASSWGPGQGGHEQYF,TGTGCCAGCAGCTGGGGACCGGGACAGGGAGGCCACGAGCAGTACTTC
TRBD1,TRBJ1-6,TRBV4-1,.,CASSPPGGISPLHF,TGCGCCAGCAGCCCACCAGGGGGGATTTCACCCCTCCACTTT
TRBD2,TRBJ2-2,TRBV9,.,CASSAGRLAGSGELFF,TGTGCCAGCAGCGCCGGGAGACTAGCGGGCTCCGGGGAGCTGTTTTTT
.,TRBJ1-4,TRBV2,.,CASSVPGANEKLFF,TGTGCCAGCAGTGTTCCGGGGGCTAATGAAAAACTGTTTTTT
.,TRBJ2-4,TRBV7-2,.,CASSLVIGAKNIQYF,TGTGCCAGCAGCTTAGTTATCGGAGCCAAAAACATTCAGTACTTC
TRBD1,TRBJ2-7,TRBV30,.,CAWSPGTGTGEQYF,TGTGCCTGGAGTCCGGGGACAGGGACGGGCGAGCAGTACTTC
TRBD1,TRBJ2-1,TRBV2,once,CASSGDRGSYNEQFF,TGTGCCAGCAGTGGTGACAGGGGATCCTACAATGAGCAGTTCTTC
TRBD1,TRBJ2-1,TRBV7-8,.,CASSLFLGSGQVKQFF,TGTGCCAGCAGCTTATTTCTCGGTTCGGGACAGGTAAAGCAGTTCTTC
TRBD1,TRBJ2-5,TRBV6-6,.,CASSTGGPETQYF,TGTGCCAGCAGTACAGGGGGCCCGGAGACCCAGTACTTC
TRBD1,TRBJ2-7,TRBV18,.,CASSPVDRGTYEQYF,TGTGCCAGCTCACCGGTTGACAGGGGAACCTACGAGCAGTACTTC
TRBD1,TRBJ1-3,TRBV6-5,.,CASSYSGGSGNTIYF,TGTGCCAGCAGCTACTCAGGGGGCTCAGGAAACACCATATATTTT
TRBD2,TRBJ2-1,TRBV19,once,CASSIPGGYNEQFF,TGTGCCAGTAGTATTCCGGGGGGCTACAATGAGCAGTTCTTC
.,TRBJ1-5,TRBV27,.,CASTPTGRGQPQHF,TGTGCCAGCACTCCCACAGGGAGGGGTCAGCCCCAGCATTTT
TRBD1,TRBJ1-1,TRBV6-4,.,CASSEDRVGSNTEAFF,TGTGCCAGCAGTGAGGACAGGGTAGGATCGAACACTGAAGCTTTCTTT
.,TRBJ1-1,TRBV6-1,.,CASSTLVNTEAFF,TGTGCCAGCAGTACTTTAGTGAACACTGAAGCTTTCTTT
TRBD2,TRBJ2-7,TRBV27,.,CASSLKREVSYEQYF,TGTGCCAGCAGTTTAAAGCGGGAGGTCTCCTACGAGCAGTACTTC
.,TRBJ2-7,TRBV27,.,CASSLFSGAYYEQYF,TGTGCCAGCAGTTTATTCTCAGGGGCGTACTACGAGCAGTACTTC
.,TRBJ2-1,TRBV11-3,.,CASSLGQGQYNEQFF,TGTGCCAGCAGCTTAGGGCAGGGTCAGTACAATGAGCAGTTCTTC
.,TRBJ2-1,TRBV7-2,once,CASTWAVSGANEQFF,TGTGCCAGCACCTGGGCTGTTTCAGGGGCCAATGAGCAGTTCTTC
.,TRBJ2-7,TRBV14,.,CASSQSELPIYEQYF,TGTGCCAGCAGCCAGTCTGAGTTACCGATCTACGAGCAGTACTTC
.,TRBJ2-5,TRBV6-5,.,CASTPLWAGETQYF,TGTGCCAGCACCCCGCTATGGGCGGGAGAGACCCAGTACTTC
TRBD1,TRBJ2-1,TRBV14,.,CASSQPRRGQEIHNEQFF,TGTGCCAGCAGCCAACCCAGACGGGGACAGGAGATTCACAATGAGCAGTTCTTC
TRBD1,TRBJ2-1,TRBV5-1,.,CASGTTGITLEQFF,TGCGCCAGCGGAACGACAGGGATTACACTAGAGCAGTTCTTC
.,TRBJ1-1,TRBV19,.,CASSMDTRNTEAFF,TGTGCCAGTAGTATGGACACCAGGAACACTGAAGCTTTCTTT
.,TRBJ2-5,TRBV5-1,.,CASSFSWAGDGGTQYF,TGCGCCAGCAGCTTTAGTTGGGCAGGGGATGGTGGGACCCAGTACTTC